What follows describes a single T cell receptor (beta chain). Trimming shortened V by 7 bases and J by 0 bases, and 9 bases separated the two germline ends. The CDR3 loop spans 13 amino acids. Germline CDR1 and CDR2: LNHDA and SQIVND (reference sequence). PCR was performed using 60 Vbeta and 13 Jbeta primers. Data came from immunoSEQ multiplex PCR; TCRdb stores just in-frame clones and leaves some out. The sample has about 150,000 clones, over 65% seen once. This record comes from a study of cytomegalovirus exposure and HLA in healthy donors. This chain connects TRBV19 to TRBJ1-2; D gene unclear. Specimen: PBMCs. This receptor was obtained from a woman aged 40 to 50 in good health and CMV-seronegative. The CDR3, as DNA: TGTGCCAGTAAAGAGAAAGCTAACTATGGCTACACCTTC. Protein product: CASKEKANYGYTF.